The 13 T cell receptor beta chains listed next were all sequenced from one sample in a study of blood T cell repertoires in COVID-19 (dated by TCRdb to 2018 to 2021). Receptor amplification or capture employed the immunoSEQ multiplex PCR assay. The table was pulled from immuneACCESS by TCRdb, which kept in-frame rearrangements only. Such tables lose some clones; where checked, under half of the loss comes from unresolved V genes, and the rest has no known cause. The sample profile shows about 180,000 clones; more than 75% of them were found once. The ten most abundant clones make up about 9.7% of the sample. Input material: PBMCs or T cells enriched from blood (not recorded which). These receptors all stem from a woman aged 25 to 39 who had recovered from COVID-19.

The chain employs TRBV7-9 and TRBJ1-1, with a possible D match to TRBD1 (6 bases). The CDR3 covers 17 residues. V lost 1 base and J lost 4, with 19 bases in between. In germline, CDR1 is SEHNR, CDR2 FQNEAQ (reference sequence). The CDR3 DNA sequence: TGTGCCAGCAGCTTAGGGCCAGGGGTTTTGGGTAGCACTGAAGCTTTCTTT. It codes for CASSLGPGVLGSTEAFF.

This clone was observed a few times. The V and J genes are TRBV29-1 and TRBJ1-1, with D perhaps TRBD1 (5 bases). This CDR3 region has 13 residues. Per germline, CDR1 SQVTM and CDR2 ANQGSEA. Trimming shortened V by 4 bases and J by 1 base, and 10 bases separated the two germline ends. The CDR3 reads CSVVQGRNTEAFF. The CDR3 coding sequence is TGCAGCGTTGTTCAGGGCAGGAACACTGAAGCTTTCTTT.

This clone appeared many times. The rearrangement links TRBV19 to TRBJ2-7, with 9 bases matching TRBD1. CDR3 size: 15 residues. Germline V gene lookup returns CDR1 LNHDA and CDR2 SQIVND (reference sequence). V lost 5 bases to trimming and J lost 6 bases; unmatched junction nucleotides: 11. The DNA for the CDR3 is TGTGCCAGTAGTCTCCCGGGACAGGGTACAGGCGAGCAGTACTTC. It codes for CASSLPGQGTGEQYF.

This clone was detected once. This chain connects TRBV10-3 to TRBJ1-1; a weak D match, TRBD1 (6 bases). Trimming stripped 9 bases from V and 1 base from J, with 9 bases between. Germline assignment: CDR1 ENHRY and CDR2 SYGVKD. The CDR3 covers 12 residues. The CDR3 sequence is CAIQGQNTEAFF. The CDR3 DNA is TGTGCCATACAGGGACAGAACACTGAAGCTTTCTTT.

This rearrangement joins TRBV2 to TRBJ2-2; tentative D call: TRBD2 (6 bases). The ends were cut back, 4 bases at V and 4 bases at J, with 22 bases in the middle. Per germline, CDR1 SNHLY and CDR2 FYNNEI. The CDR3 extends over 18 amino acids. CDR3 sequence reads: CASSGVTGGPVITGELFF. CDR3 nucleotides: TGTGCCAGCAGTGGGGTCACTGGAGGGCCGGTGATCACCGGGGAGCTGTTTTTT.

V is TRBV27 and J is TRBJ2-1, with a tentative D call TRBD2 (5 bases). Trimming pared 3 bases from V and 3 bases from J, leaving 12 bases between. The V gene's germline CDR1 is MNHEY and CDR2 SMNVEV (reference sequence). There are 15 residues in the CDR3. The chain's CDR3 is CASSFVGERYNEQFF. In DNA, the CDR3 is TGTGCCAGCAGTTTTGTGGGAGAACGCTACAATGAGCAGTTCTTC.

CDR3 in DNA: TGTGCCAGCAGTCCGGGGGTTGGCTACACCTTC. It is translated as CASSPGVGYTF. J is TRBJ1-2 and V is TRBV27; TRBD1 might be the D (5 bases). The CDR3 is 11 residues long. Looked up from germline, CDR1 is MNHEY and CDR2 is SMNVEV (reference sequence). Trimming removed 5 bases from V and 7 bases from J, with 8 bases in between.

Concerning this clone itself: Germline and junction disagree at one end, which may indicate a read error. In DNA form, the CDR3 reads TGTGCCAGCAGAGAAGATGAACAGGGGAGGTTTTCCACAGATACGCAGTATTTT. It encodes CASREDEQGRFSTDTQYF. The V gene is TRBV2, the J gene TRBJ2-3; weak D call: TRBD1 (7 bases). The germline V gene encodes CDR1 SNHLY and CDR2 FYNNEI. The CDR3 is 18 residues long.

The chain has TRBV6-5 and TRBJ1-6; 10 positions match TRBD1. Trimming took 7 bases from V and 7 from J; bases not matched to a gene: 4. Germline-derived CDR1 and CDR2 are MNHEY and SVGAGI. The CDR3 covers 14 residues. This CDR3 reads CASKLTGGNSPLHF. The CDR3 DNA follows: TGTGCCAGCAAACTGACAGGGGGCAATTCACCCCTCCACTTT.

The V call is TRBV29-1, the J call TRBJ2-1; 12 bases fit TRBD1. Germline V lookup: CDR1 SQVTM, CDR2 ANQGSEA. V gave up 4 bases and J gave up 6 bases; unmatched junction bases: 16. This CDR3 has 18 amino acids. The CDR3 DNA follows: TGCAGCGTTGTGGTAGATTTCGGGACAGGGGGCTGGTTCAATGAGCAGTTCTTC. Its translation: CSVVVDFGTGGWFNEQFF.

This clone was found once. This chain links TRBV27 with TRBJ2-7; 10 bases are a match to TRBD2. J lost 2 bases, V lost 9 bases, and 7 bases had no gene match. CDR3 size: 14 residues. CDR1 MNHEY and CDR2 SMNVEV come from the germline V gene (reference sequence). The CDR3 region is CARTGTSATYEQYF. For the CDR3, the DNA is TGTGCCAGGACCGGGACTAGCGCCACCTACGAGCAGTACTTC.

The count of this clone is one. The CDR3 spells CSASSGTSGAYEQYF. The CDR3 bases are TGCAGTGCTAGTTCGGGGACTAGCGGAGCCTACGAGCAGTACTTC. The rearrangement joins TRBV20-1 to TRBJ2-7; 11 bases map to TRBD2. Germline V gene data show CDR1 as DFQATT and CDR2 as SNEGSKA (reference sequence). The ends lost 3 bases at V and 2 bases at J; junction bases unmatched: 6. The CDR3 has 15 residues.

The rearrangement joins TRBV7-8 to TRBJ2-7; D might be TRBD2 (5 bases). CDR3 size: 14 residues. CDR1 and CDR2 from the germline V gene are SGHVS and FQNEAQ. V was trimmed by 8 bases and J by 2 bases, leaving 16 bases between them. For the CDR3, the DNA is TGTGCCAGCCGGCATTCTGAGCGGACCTACGAGCAGTACTTC. As protein: CASRHSERTYEQYF.